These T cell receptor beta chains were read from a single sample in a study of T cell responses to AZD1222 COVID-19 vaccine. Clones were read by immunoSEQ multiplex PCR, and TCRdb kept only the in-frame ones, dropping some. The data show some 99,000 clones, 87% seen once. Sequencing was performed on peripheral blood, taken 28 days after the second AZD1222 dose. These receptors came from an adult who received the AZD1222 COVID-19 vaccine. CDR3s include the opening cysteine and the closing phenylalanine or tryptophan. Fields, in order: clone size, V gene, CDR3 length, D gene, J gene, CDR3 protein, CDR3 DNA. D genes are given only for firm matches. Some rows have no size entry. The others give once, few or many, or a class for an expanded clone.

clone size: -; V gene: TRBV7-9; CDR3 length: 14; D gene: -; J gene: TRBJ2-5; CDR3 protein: CASSLAPIKETQYF; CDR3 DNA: TGTGCCAGCAGCTTAGCCCCTATAAAGGAGACCCAGTACTTC
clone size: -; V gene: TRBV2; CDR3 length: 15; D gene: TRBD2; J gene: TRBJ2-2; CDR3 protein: CASIRTSGDTGELFF; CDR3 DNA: TGTGCCAGCATTAGGACTAGCGGGGACACCGGGGAGCTGTTTTTT
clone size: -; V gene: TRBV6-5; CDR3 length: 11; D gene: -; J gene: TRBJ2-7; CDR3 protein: CASRQGYRQYF; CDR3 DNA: TGTGCCAGCAGACAGGGATATCGGCAGTACTTC
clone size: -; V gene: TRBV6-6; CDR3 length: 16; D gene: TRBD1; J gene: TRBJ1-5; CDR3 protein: CASSYTTGTEIRPQHF; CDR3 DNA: TGTGCCAGCAGTTACACCACCGGGACAGAGATAAGACCCCAGCATTTT
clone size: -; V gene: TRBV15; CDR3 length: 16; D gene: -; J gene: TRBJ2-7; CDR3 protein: CATSRAGPGSSYEQYF; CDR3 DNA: TGTGCCACCAGCAGAGCGGGGCCAGGGAGCTCCTACGAGCAGTACTTC
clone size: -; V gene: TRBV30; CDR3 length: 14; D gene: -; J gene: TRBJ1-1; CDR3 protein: CAWSVRQKNTEAFF; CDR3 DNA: TGTGCCTGGAGTGTCCGACAGAAGAACACTGAAGCTTTCTTT
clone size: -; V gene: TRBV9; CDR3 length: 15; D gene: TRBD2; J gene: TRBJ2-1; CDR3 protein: CASSAQAGVVYEQFF; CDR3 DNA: TGTGCCAGCAGCGCGCAAGCGGGAGTGGTCTATGAGCAGTTCTTC
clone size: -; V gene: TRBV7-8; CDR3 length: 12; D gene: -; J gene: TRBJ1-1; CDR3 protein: CASNGANTEAFF; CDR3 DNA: TGTGCCAGCAACGGGGCGAACACTGAAGCTTTCTTT
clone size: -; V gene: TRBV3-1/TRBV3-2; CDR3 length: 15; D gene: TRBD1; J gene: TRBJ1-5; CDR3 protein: CASSQGTGFHQPQHF; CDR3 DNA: TGTGCCAGCAGCCAAGGGACAGGGTTCCATCAGCCCCAGCATTTT
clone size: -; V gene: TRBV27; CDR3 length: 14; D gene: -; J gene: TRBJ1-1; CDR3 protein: CASSLLVGNTEAFF; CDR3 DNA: TGTGCCAGCAGTTTACTAGTGGGGAACACTGAAGCTTTCTTT
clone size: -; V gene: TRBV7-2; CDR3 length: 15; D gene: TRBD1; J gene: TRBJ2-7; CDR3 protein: CASSHNRGGSYEQYF; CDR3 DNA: TGTGCCAGCAGCCACAACAGGGGTGGAAGCTACGAGCAGTACTTC
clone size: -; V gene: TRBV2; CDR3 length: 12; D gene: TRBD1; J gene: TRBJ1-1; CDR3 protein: CASENRGYQAFF; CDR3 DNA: TGTGCCAGCGAAAACAGGGGCTATCAAGCTTTCTTT
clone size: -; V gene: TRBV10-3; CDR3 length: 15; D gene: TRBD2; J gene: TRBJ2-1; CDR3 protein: CAITKSGGTYNEQFF; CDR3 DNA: TGTGCCATCACTAAGTCGGGGGGTACCTACAATGAGCAGTTCTTC
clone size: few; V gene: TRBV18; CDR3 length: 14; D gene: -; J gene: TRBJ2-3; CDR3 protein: CASSPDASGDTQYF; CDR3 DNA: TGTGCCAGCTCACCAGACGCGTCTGGTGATACGCAGTATTTT
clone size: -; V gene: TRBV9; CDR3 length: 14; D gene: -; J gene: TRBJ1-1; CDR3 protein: CASSVRQENTEAFF; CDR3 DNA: TGTGCCAGCAGCGTCCGACAGGAGAACACTGAAGCTTTCTTT
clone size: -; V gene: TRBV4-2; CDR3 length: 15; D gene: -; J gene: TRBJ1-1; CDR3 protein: CASSRQETGFTEAFF; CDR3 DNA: TGTGCCAGCAGCCGGCAGGAAACAGGGTTCACTGAAGCTTTCTTT
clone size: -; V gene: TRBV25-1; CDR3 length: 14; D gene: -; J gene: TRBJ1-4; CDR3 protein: CASSTNLGNEKLFF; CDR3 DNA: TGTGCCAGCTCCACCAATCTGGGAAATGAAAAACTGTTTTTT
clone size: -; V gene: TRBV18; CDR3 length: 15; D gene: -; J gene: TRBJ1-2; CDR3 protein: CASSPTVVGLDGYTF; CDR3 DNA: TGTGCCAGCTCACCAACGGTCGTCGGTCTGGATGGCTACACCTTC
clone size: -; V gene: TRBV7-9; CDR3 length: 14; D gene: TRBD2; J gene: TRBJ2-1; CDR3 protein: CASSLTSGYNEQFF; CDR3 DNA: TGTGCCAGCAGCTTGACTAGCGGCTACAATGAGCAGTTCTTC
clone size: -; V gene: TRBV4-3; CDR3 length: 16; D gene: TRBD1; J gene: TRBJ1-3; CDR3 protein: CASSQPDRYSGNTIYF; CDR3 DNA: TGCGCCAGCAGCCAACCGGACAGGTACTCTGGAAACACCATATATTTT
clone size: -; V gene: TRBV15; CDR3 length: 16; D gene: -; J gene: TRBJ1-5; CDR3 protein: CATSRDLEDHNQPQHF; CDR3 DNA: TGTGCCACCAGCAGAGATCTGGAGGATCACAATCAGCCCCAGCATTTT
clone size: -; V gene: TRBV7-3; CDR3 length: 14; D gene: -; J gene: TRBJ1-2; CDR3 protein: CASSLGTDTYGYTF; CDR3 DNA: TGTGCCAGCAGCTTAGGGACCGATACCTATGGCTACACCTTC
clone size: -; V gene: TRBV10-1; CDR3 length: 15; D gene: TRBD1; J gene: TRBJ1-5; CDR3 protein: CASSDGQGVSQPQHF; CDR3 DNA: TGCGCCAGCAGTGACGGACAGGGGGTAAGTCAGCCCCAGCATTTT
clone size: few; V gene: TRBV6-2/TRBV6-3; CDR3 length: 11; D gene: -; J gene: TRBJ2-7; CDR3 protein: CASSYTQKQYF; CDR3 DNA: TGTGCCAGCAGTTACACCCAAAAGCAGTACTTC
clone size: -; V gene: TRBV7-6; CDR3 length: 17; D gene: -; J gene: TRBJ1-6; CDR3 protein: CASSLAGASNYNSPLHF; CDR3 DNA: TGTGCCAGCAGCTTAGCCGGGGCCTCCAACTATAATTCACCCCTCCACTTT
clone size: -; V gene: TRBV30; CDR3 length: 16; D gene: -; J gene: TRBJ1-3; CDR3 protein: CAWSAWDGRLRNTIYF; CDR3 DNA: TGTGCCTGGAGTGCTTGGGACGGCCGCTTGAGAAACACCATATATTTT
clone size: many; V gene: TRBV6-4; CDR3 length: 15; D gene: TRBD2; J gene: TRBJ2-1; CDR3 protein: CASSEREDEVDEQFF; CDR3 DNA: TGTGCCAGCAGTGAGCGGGAGGACGAGGTTGATGAGCAGTTCTTC
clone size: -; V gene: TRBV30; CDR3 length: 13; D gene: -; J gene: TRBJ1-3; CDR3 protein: CAQTTGGVNTIYF; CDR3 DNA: TGTGCCCAGACGACGGGCGGTGTGAACACCATATATTTT
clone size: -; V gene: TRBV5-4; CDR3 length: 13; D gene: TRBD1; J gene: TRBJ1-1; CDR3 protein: CASSWDRLYEAFF; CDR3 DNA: TGTGCCAGCAGCTGGGACAGGCTCTATGAAGCTTTCTTT
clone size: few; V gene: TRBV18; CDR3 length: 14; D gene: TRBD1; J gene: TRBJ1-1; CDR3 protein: CASSRLTQGTEAFF; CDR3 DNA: TGTGCCAGCTCACGGCTTACACAGGGGACTGAAGCTTTCTTT
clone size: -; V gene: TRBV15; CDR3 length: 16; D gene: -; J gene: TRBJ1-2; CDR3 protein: CATSREEVIGRHGYTF; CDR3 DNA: TGTGCCACCAGCAGAGAAGAAGTTATTGGGAGGCACGGCTACACCTTC
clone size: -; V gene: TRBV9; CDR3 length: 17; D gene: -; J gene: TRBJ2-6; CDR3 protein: CASSSLPESSGANVLTF; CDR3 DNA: TGTGCCAGCAGCTCTCTCCCGGAGAGCTCTGGGGCCAACGTCCTGACTTTC
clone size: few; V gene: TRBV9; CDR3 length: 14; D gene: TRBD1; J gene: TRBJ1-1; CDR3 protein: CASSGTGVNTEAFF; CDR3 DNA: TGTGCCAGCAGCGGAACAGGGGTGAACACTGAAGCTTTCTTT
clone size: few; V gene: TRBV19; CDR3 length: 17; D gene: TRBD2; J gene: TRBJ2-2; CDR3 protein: CASSILGLAGDTGELFF; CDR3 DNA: TGTGCCAGTAGTATTCTCGGACTAGCGGGAGACACCGGGGAGCTGTTTTTT
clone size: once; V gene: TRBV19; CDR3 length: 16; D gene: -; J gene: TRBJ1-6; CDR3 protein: CASSPDRMGGFSPLHF; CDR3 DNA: TGTGCCAGTAGTCCAGACAGAATGGGAGGATTTTCACCCCTCCACTTT
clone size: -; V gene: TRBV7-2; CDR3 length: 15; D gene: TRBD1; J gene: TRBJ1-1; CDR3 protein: CASSLTGILNTEAFF; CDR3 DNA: TGTGCCAGCAGCTTGACAGGGATCTTGAACACTGAAGCTTTCTTT
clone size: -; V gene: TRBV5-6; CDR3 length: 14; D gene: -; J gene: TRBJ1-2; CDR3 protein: CASSFEGSNYGYTF; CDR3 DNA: TGTGCCAGCAGCTTCGAGGGGTCTAACTATGGCTACACCTTC
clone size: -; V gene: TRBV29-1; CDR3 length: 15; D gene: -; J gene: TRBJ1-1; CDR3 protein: CSVVRGGQTNTEAFF; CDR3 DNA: TGCAGCGTTGTTAGGGGGGGGCAGACGAACACTGAAGCTTTCTTT
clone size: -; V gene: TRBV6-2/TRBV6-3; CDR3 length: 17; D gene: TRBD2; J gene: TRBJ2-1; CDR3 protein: CASSYSGIAGVSMEQFF; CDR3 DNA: TGTGCCAGCAGTTACTCAGGGATAGCGGGAGTGTCCATGGAGCAGTTCTTC
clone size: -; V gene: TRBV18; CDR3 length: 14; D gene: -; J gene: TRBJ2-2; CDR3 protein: CASSPGLGPGELFF; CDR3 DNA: TGTGCCAGCTCACCCGGACTGGGACCCGGGGAGCTGTTTTTT
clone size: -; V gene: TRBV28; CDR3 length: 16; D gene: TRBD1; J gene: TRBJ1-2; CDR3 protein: CASSPPTGQGNYGYTF; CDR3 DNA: TGTGCCAGCAGTCCTCCGACCGGACAGGGCAACTATGGCTACACCTTC
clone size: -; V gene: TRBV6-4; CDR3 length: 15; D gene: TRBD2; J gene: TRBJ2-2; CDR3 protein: CASRTSGGATGELFF; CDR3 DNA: TGTGCCAGCAGGACTAGCGGGGGGGCCACCGGGGAGCTGTTTTTT
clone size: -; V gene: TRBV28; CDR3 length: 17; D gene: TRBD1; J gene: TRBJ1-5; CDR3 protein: CASSPAPGQPSNQPQHF; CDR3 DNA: TGTGCCAGCAGTCCGGCCCCGGGACAGCCAAGCAATCAGCCCCAGCATTTT
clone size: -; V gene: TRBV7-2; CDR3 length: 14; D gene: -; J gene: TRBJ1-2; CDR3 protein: CASSLLGGGSGYTF; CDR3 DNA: TGTGCCAGCAGCTTACTTGGGGGGGGTAGTGGCTACACCTTC
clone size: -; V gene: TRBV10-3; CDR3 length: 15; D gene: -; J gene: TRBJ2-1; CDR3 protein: CAISEGESSYNEQFF; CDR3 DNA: TGTGCCATCAGTGAGGGGGAGAGCTCCTACAATGAGCAGTTCTTC
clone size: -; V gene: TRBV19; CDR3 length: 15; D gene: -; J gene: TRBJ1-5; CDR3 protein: CASSPRDPPSGPQHF; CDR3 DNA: TGTGCCAGTAGTCCCCGGGACCCCCCGTCGGGGCCCCAGCATTTT
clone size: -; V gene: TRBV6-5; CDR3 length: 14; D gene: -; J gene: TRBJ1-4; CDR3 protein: CASRPQGSNEKLFF; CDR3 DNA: TGTGCCAGCAGACCACAGGGTTCTAATGAAAAACTGTTTTTT